The present T cell receptor beta chain was sequenced within a study of a mutant IDH1 vaccine in newly diagnosed glioma. Notes on this clone: Its target is unknown.

The protocol was immunoSEQ multiplex PCR, while the TCRdb copy is restricted to in-frame clones and leaves out a portion. The data hold approximately 44,000 clones, with approximately 90% observed a single time. Documented time point: week 23, last vaccination. One vaccine dose held 300 ug of mutant IDH1 20-mer peptide and came with topical imiquimod. The receptor was derived from a man aged 50 or older with glioma. The sequencing used PBMCs, collected from a glioma patient whose treatment included an IDH1 peptide vaccine.

The CDR3 loop is CASSPEGASSYNEQFF. As DNA, the CDR3 is TGTGCCAGCAGCCCCGAGGGGGCATCTTCCTACAATGAGCAGTTCTTC. The chain combines TRBV6-4 with TRBJ2-1; TRBD1 matches at 7 bases. Per the germline V gene, CDR1 is MRHNA and CDR2 is SNTAGT. The CDR3 totals 16 residues. Unmatched junction bases numbered 9, after V lost 6 bases and J lost 1 base.